One and the same sample provided the 5 T cell receptor beta chains below, sequenced in a study of CD8 T cells in Susac syndrome. After extraction with the RNeasy kit, 0.5 to 1 ug of the RNA was reverse transcribed using random hexamers. TCRdb redid the calling of the immunoSEQ multiplex PCR reads with MiXCR, one entry per CDR3 protein. The sample consists of over 100,000 distinct CDR3 sequences, less than 95% of them appearing once. The specimen was CD8+ T cells from PBMCs. Every receptor here comes from a human donor in good health.

This clonotype was seen a few times. The V gene is TRBV9, the J gene TRBJ1-2; D is ambiguous. The V gene lost 3 bases and the J gene lost 4 bases, with 13 bases spanning the gap. The CDR3 is 14 residues long. Germline V gives CDR1 SGDLS, CDR2 YYNGEE. In nucleotides, the CDR3 is TGTGCCAGCAGCGCCTCTCTTACACCCTATGGCTACACCTTC. Translated, it gives CASSASLTPYGYTF.

V usage is TRBV5-4 and J usage is TRBJ2-2, with D perhaps matching TRBD1 or TRBD2 (5 bases each). This CDR3 is built from 15 residues. Germline assignment: CDR1 SGHNT and CDR2 YYREEE (reference sequence). Trimming cost V 4 bases and J 6 bases, with 16 bases left between them. This chain's CDR3 is CASSARGRIAGELFF. In DNA form, the CDR3 reads TGTGCCAGCAGCGCCCGGGGCCGAATAGCCGGGGAGCTGTTTTTT.

DNA of the CDR3: TGTGCCAGCAGCCCCCCGATTGGGGGGAACACTGAAGCTTTCTTT. Its translation: CASSPPIGGNTEAFF. This sequence joins TRBV7-2 and TRBJ1-1; a possible D gene is TRBD1 (5 bases). CDR3 length: 15 residues. CDR1 is SGHTA, CDR2 FQGNSA, per germline. Trimming removed 5 bases from V and 1 base from J, with 14 bases in between.

The chain links TRBV7-8 to TRBJ2-3; D is ambiguous. Germline assignment: CDR1 SGHVS and CDR2 FQNEAQ. CDR3 length equals 11 residues. The germline V and J ends were trimmed by 9 bases and 2 bases, with 6 bases remaining between them. The CDR3 nucleotides are TGTGCCAGTAAAGACACAGATACGCAGTATTTT. Translating gives CASKDTDTQYF.

The chain is built from TRBV7-6 and TRBJ1-1; no clear D gene. The germline V gene encodes CDR1 SGHVS and CDR2 FNYEAQ. The V gene lost 8 bases and the J gene lost 0 bases, with 13 bases spanning the gap. This CDR3 is built from 14 residues. CDR3 loop: CASSELALNTEAFF. CDR3 bases: TGTGCCAGCTCGGAGCTGGCTCTGAACACTGAAGCTTTCTTT.